These 2 T cell receptor beta chains were all obtained from the same sample, sequenced in a study of spatial heterogeneity in lung cancer. TCRdb re-called the 5' RACE reads with MiXCR, one entry per CDR3 protein. The sample contains 7,200 or so distinct CDR3 sequences, 3.5% to 5% of which appear only once. The time point denotes: sample taken at primary tumor resection. Researchers sequenced whole RNA taken from tumor, nontumor lung or frozen PBMC without sorting. The sequencing here drew on normal lung tissue next to the tumor, taken at surgery. The receptors stem from a female donor with early-stage non-small cell lung cancer.

Many counts were recorded for this clonotype. A library made for alpha chains picked up this beta chain off target, so its size means little. The V call is TRBV3-1, the J call TRBJ1-1; 10 bases match TRBD1. Germline V gives CDR1 LGHDT, CDR2 YNNKEL (reference sequence). After removal of 1 base from V and 5 bases from J, the junction contained 10 bases not matched to a gene. CDR3 size: 17 residues. CDR3 amino acids: CASSQGAGTGVWTEAFF. CDR3 bases: TGTGCCAGCAGCCAAGGGGCCGGGACAGGGGTGTGGACTGAAGCTTTCTTT.

By share, this clonotype counts as medium-sized. This beta chain slipped into a library made for alpha chains as a stray read, so its size is not meaningful. V is TRBV6-2 or TRBV6-3 and J is TRBJ2-2; D might be TRBD1 (5 bases). The CDR3 totals 15 residues. V was shortened by 5 bases and J by 7 bases, with 17 bases between the two germline ends. The V gene's germline CDR1 is MNHEY and CDR2 SVGEGT. The CDR3 coding sequence is TGTGCCAGCAGTCCCTTCGGCAGGGCCGGCGGGGAGCTGTTTTTT. This translates into CASSPFGRAGGELFF.